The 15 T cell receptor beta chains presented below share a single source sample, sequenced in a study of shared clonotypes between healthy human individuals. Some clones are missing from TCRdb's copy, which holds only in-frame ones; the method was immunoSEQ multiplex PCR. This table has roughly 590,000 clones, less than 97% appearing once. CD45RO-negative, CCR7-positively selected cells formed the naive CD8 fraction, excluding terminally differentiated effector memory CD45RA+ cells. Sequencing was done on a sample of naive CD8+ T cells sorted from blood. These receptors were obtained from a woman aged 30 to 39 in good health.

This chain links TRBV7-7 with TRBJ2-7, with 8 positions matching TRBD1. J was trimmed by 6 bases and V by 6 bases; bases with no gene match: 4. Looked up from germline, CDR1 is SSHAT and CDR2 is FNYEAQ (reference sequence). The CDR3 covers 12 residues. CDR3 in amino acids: CASSPGTGEQYF. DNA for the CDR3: TGTGCCAGCAGTCCCGGGACAGGCGAGCAGTACTTC. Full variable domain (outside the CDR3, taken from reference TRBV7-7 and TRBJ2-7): GAGVSQSPRYKVTKRGQDVTLRCDPISSHATLYWYQQALGQGPEFLTYFNYEAQPDKSGLPSDRFSAERPEGSISTLTIQRTEQRDSAMYRCASSPGTGEQYFGPGTRLTVT.

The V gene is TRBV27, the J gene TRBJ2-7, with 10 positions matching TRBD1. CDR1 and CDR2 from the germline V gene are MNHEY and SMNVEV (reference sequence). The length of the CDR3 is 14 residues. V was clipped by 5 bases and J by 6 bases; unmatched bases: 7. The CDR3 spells CASSPRTGGGEQYF. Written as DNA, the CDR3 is TGTGCCAGCAGTCCGAGGACAGGGGGAGGCGAGCAGTACTTC.

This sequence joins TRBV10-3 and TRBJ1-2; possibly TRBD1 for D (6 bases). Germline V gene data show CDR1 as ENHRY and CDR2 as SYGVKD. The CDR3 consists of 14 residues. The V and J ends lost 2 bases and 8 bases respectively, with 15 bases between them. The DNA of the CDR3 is TGTGCCATCAGTGAGAGGGGGGATGGTCACGGCTACACCTTC. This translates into CAISERGDGHGYTF.

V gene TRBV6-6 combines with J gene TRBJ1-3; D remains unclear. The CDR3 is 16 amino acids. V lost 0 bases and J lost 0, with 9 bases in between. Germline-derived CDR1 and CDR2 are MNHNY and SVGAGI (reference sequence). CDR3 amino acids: CASSYSIAVSGNTIYF. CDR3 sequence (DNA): TGTGCCAGCAGTTACTCGATAGCAGTCTCTGGAAACACCATATATTTT.

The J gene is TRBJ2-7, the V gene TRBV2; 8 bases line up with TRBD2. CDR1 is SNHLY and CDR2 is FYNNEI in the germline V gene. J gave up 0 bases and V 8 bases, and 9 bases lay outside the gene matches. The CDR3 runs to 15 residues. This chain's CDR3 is CASSRAGEGSYEQYF. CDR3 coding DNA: TGTGCCAGCTCCAGAGCGGGAGAGGGCTCCTACGAGCAGTACTTC.

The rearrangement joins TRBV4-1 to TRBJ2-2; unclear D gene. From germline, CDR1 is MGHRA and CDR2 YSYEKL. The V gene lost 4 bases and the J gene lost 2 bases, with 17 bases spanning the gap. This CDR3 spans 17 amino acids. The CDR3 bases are TGCGCCAGCAGCCTAAAAGAAGGAGCGCTAAACACCGGGGAGCTGTTTTTT. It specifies CASSLKEGALNTGELFF.

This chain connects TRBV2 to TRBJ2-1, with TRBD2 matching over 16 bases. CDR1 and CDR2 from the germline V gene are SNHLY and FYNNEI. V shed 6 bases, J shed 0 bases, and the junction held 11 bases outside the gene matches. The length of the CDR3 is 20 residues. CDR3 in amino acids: CASRDPGLAGGVGSYNEQFF. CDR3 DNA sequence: TGTGCCAGCAGAGACCCGGGACTAGCGGGAGGGGTAGGCTCCTACAATGAGCAGTTCTTC.

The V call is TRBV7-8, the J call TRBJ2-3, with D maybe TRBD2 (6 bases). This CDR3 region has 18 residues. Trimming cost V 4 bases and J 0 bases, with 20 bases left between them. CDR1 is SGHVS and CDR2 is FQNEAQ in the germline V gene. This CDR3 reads CASSSSPSGLPSTDTQYF. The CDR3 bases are TGTGCCAGCAGCTCATCCCCCTCGGGACTCCCTAGCACAGATACGCAGTATTTT.

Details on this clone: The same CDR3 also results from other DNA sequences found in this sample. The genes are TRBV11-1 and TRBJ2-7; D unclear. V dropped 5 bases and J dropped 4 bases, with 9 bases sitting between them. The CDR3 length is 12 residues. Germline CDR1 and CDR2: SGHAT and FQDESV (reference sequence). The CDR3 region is CASSPNSYEQYF. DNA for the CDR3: TGTGCCAGCAGCCCAAACTCATACGAGCAGTACTTC.

CDR3 DNA: TGTGCCAGTAGTATAGTAGACACCGGGGGCGGCGATGAGCAGTTCTTC. Translating it yields CASSIVDTGGGDEQFF. The chain links TRBV19 to TRBJ2-1; tentatively, D is TRBD1 or TRBD2 (6 bases each). With 1 base removed from V and 8 bases from J, the gap between germline ends came to 18 bases. CDR1 LNHDA and CDR2 SQIVND come from the germline V gene (reference sequence). The CDR3 is made up of 16 amino acids.

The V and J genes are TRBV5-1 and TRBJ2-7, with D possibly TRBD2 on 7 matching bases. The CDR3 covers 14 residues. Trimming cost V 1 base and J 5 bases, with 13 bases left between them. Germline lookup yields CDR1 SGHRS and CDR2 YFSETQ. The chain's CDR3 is CASSLTREGDEQYF. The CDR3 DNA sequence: TGCGCCAGCAGCTTGACTAGGGAGGGGGACGAGCAGTACTTC.

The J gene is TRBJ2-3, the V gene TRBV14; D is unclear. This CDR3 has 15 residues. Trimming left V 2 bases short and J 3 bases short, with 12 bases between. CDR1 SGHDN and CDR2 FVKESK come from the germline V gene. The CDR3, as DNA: TGTGCCAGCAGCCAATTCCCCGAGAGGACAGATACGCAGTATTTT. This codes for CASSQFPERTDTQYF.

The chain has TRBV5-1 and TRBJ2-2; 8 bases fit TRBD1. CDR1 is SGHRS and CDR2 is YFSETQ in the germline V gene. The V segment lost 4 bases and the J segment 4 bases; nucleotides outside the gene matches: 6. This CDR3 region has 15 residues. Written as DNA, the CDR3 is TGCGCCAGCAGCCTGGACAGGGACGCCACCGGGGAGCTGTTTTTT. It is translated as CASSLDRDATGELFF. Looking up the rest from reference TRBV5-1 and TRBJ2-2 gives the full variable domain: KAGVTQTPRYLIKTRGQQVTLSCSPISGHRSVSWYQQTPGQGLQFLFEYFSETQRNKGNFPGRFSGRQFSNSRSEMNVSTLELGDSALYLCASSLDRDATGELFFGEGSRLTVL.

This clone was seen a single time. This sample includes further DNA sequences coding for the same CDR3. CDR3 residues: CASSPPSYEQYF. Written as DNA, the CDR3 is TGTGCCAGCAGCCCCCCGTCCTACGAGCAGTACTTC. This chain links TRBV9 with TRBJ2-7; D unresolved. The germline V gene has CDR1 SGDLS and CDR2 YYNGEE. The CDR3 has 12 residues. V was pared by 4 bases and J by 1 base, with 6 bases between.

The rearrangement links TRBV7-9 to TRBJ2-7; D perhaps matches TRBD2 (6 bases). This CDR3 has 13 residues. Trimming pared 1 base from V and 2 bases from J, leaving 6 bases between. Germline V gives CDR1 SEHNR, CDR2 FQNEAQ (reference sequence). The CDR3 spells CASSLVAAYEQYF. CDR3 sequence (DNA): TGTGCCAGCAGCTTAGTAGCGGCCTACGAGCAGTACTTC.